The clone carrying this T cell receptor beta chain has a single count. The antigen is unknown. The germline V gene encodes CDR1 LGHNA and CDR2 YNFKEQ. V gave up 4 bases and J gave up 0 bases, with 19 bases separating them. The CDR3 has 18 amino acids. Assay used: immunoSEQ multiplex PCR; TCRdb lists only in-frame clones, some missing. The data show 2 million to 2.5 million clones, 93% seen once. This sample was included in a study of shared clonotypes between healthy human individuals. Whole-study findings and limits: Sequencing of the sorted subsets was shown by rarefaction to be incomplete despite large depth.

The chain carries TRBV4-2 and TRBJ2-1; D call uncertain. The clonotype was recovered from a man between 18 and 29 years old in good health. Some clones in this sample may be carry-over from other donors' samples. The sequenced sample was naive CD4+ T cells from PBMCs. Subset given: CD45RA+ positively selected. The CDR3 coding sequence is TGTGCCAGCAGCCCCCCGCGGTTAGGGATAATCTCCTACAATGAGCAGTTCTTC. It specifies CASSPPRLGIISYNEQFF.